The TCR beta chain described here comes from a study of blood T cells in healthy people across ages. A J-beta primer mix and a sample-barcoded 5' primer were used in a second PCR of about 7 to 12 cycles. TCRdb used MiXCR to reprocess the 5' RACE reads, holding one entry per CDR3 protein. The table lists hundreds of thousands of distinct CDR3 sequences, under 45% of them singletons. The germline CDR1 and CDR2 sequences are SNHLY and FYNNEI. The CDR3 spans 16 residues. With 5 bases clipped from V and 2 bases from J, the junction kept 7 bases outside the gene matches. Notes on the study in general: Higher naive T cell percentage went strongly together with higher TCR beta diversity. The long-lived group displayed more naive CD4+ cells, plus higher diversity, than the aged donors did.

On this clonotype: Its antigen is as yet unknown.

The chain links TRBV2 to TRBJ2-3; 10 bases map to TRBD1. This clonotype was obtained from a man aged 60-69 years in good health. Sequenced input: blood. The CDR3 loop reads CASSPGQGVNTDTQYF. The DNA of the CDR3 is TGTGCCAGCAGTCCCGGACAGGGGGTTAACACAGATACGCAGTATTTT.